The next 14 T cell receptor beta chains were all read from a single sample in a study of blood T cell repertoires in COVID-19. Clones were sequenced by immunoSEQ multiplex PCR, and TCRdb holds only the in-frame ones, with some missing. Counted here are 250,000 or so clones, approximately 85% occurring once; the ten biggest clones make up about 6.2%. The sample consisted of PBMCs or T cells enriched from blood (not recorded which). These receptor sequences come from a woman aged 45-60 years who had been exposed to COVID-19.

The gene calls are TRBV4-3 and TRBJ2-3, with TRBD2 identical over 7 bases. The CDR3 contains 17 residues. CDR1 is LGHNA and CDR2 is YSLEER in the germline V gene. V lost 0 bases, J lost 2 bases, and 8 bases stayed unmatched. The CDR3 is CASSQDGPSGITDTQYF. The CDR3 DNA reads as TGCGCCAGCAGCCAAGACGGCCCAAGCGGGATCACAGATACGCAGTATTTT.

V and J are TRBV5-1 and TRBJ2-5; 7 positions match TRBD2. Germline V gives CDR1 SGHRS, CDR2 YFSETQ. This CDR3 comprises 16 residues. The V segment lost 0 bases and the J segment 0 bases; nucleotides outside the gene matches: 5. CDR3 amino acids: CASSLATGGHQETQYF. DNA for the CDR3: TGCGCCAGCAGCTTGGCAACGGGGGGTCACCAAGAGACCCAGTACTTC. The variable domain in full, with the rest retrieved from reference TRBV5-1 and TRBJ2-5, is KAGVTQTPRYLIKTRGQQVTLSCSPISGHRSVSWYQQTPGQGLQFLFEYFSETQRNKGNFPGRFSGRQFSNSRSEMNVSTLELGDSALYLCASSLATGGHQETQYFGPGTRLLVL.

The genes are TRBV27 and TRBJ1-1; 7 nucleotides align to TRBD1. This CDR3 comprises 14 residues. The ends lost 6 bases at V and 0 bases at J; junction bases unmatched: 4. Germline CDR1 and CDR2: MNHEY and SMNVEV (reference sequence). The CDR3 DNA is TGTGCCAGCAGGCGGGACAGAATGAACACTGAAGCTTTCTTT. It encodes CASRRDRMNTEAFF.

The CDR3 is CAISEPGLHTDTQYF. For the CDR3, the DNA is TGTGCCATCAGTGAGCCGGGACTCCACACAGATACGCAGTATTTT. The chain couples TRBV10-3 to TRBJ2-3; possibly TRBD2 for D (6 bases). The germline V gene has CDR1 ENHRY and CDR2 SYGVKD. Trimming left V 2 bases short and J 2 bases short, with 11 bases between. This CDR3 is 15 amino acids long.

This clone was picked up one time. The chain employs TRBV10-3 and TRBJ1-2, with TRBD1 as a possible D gene (6 bases). There are 16 residues in the CDR3. V was trimmed by 5 bases and J by 8 bases, leaving 24 bases between them. From germline, CDR1 is ENHRY and CDR2 SYGVKD. CDR3 protein: CAISSSLTTGGRGYTF. The CDR3 nucleotides are TGTGCCATCAGTTCTAGCTTAACGACAGGCGGTCGCGGCTACACCTTC.

This sequence joins TRBV30 and TRBJ1-5; tentatively, D is TRBD1 (6 bases). V lost 1 base and J 3 bases, leaving 10 bases between the germline ends. The germline CDR1 and CDR2 sequences are GTSNPN and SVGIG (reference sequence). The CDR3 consists of 14 residues. The CDR3 coding sequence is TGTGCCTGGAGTGAGGCAGGGGTCAATCAGCCCCAGCATTTT. Translated, it gives CAWSEAGVNQPQHF.

The table lists this clone with a count of one. The rearrangement joins TRBV5-4 to TRBJ2-2; 9 nucleotides line up with TRBD2. With V trimmed by 3 bases and J by 3 bases, 3 bases remained unmatched. Germline V gives CDR1 SGHNT, CDR2 YYREEE (reference sequence). The CDR3 loop spans 15 amino acids. The CDR3 here is CASSSGGGDTGELFF. As DNA, the CDR3 is TGTGCCAGCAGCTCCGGCGGGGGGGACACCGGGGAGCTGTTTTTT.

This chain joins TRBV5-1 and TRBJ2-5; no firm D call. This CDR3 is 12 amino acids long. The germline V and J ends were trimmed by 2 bases and 5 bases, with 7 bases remaining between them. Germline CDR1 is SGHRS and CDR2 is YFSETQ. CDR3 in amino acids: CASSFSMETQYF. CDR3 in DNA: TGCGCCAGCAGCTTTTCCATGGAGACCCAGTACTTC.

The rearrangement links TRBV3-1 (or the pseudogene TRBV3-2) to TRBJ2-5, with 15 bases fitting TRBD2. In germline, CDR1 is LGHDT, CDR2 YNNKEL (reference sequence). The V and J ends lost 4 bases and 5 bases, in that order; junction bases with no gene match: 5. The CDR3 contains 16 residues. CDR3 loop: CASSPRTSGGVETQYF. The CDR3 DNA is TGTGCCAGCAGCCCGAGGACTAGCGGGGGGGTGGAGACCCAGTACTTC.

This sequence joins TRBV29-1 and TRBJ2-5, with 8 bases aligning to TRBD2. Germline trimming cut 4 bases from V and 3 bases from J; bases unmatched to any gene: 4. This CDR3 contains 13 residues. Germline V gene data show CDR1 as SQVTM and CDR2 as ANQGSEA. DNA for the CDR3: TGCAGCGTTGGTGGGGGACTAGAAGAGACCCAGTACTTC. As protein: CSVGGGLEETQYF.

This chain joins TRBV29-1 and TRBJ1-1; D gene uncertain. This CDR3 comprises 11 residues. The V gene's germline CDR1 is SQVTM and CDR2 ANQGSEA. The V gene lost 6 bases and the J gene lost 1 base, with 6 bases spanning the gap. The CDR3 nucleotides are TGCAGCGTCAGAGGGAACACTGAAGCTTTCTTT. It specifies CSVRGNTEAFF.

This clone has a single count. The chain joins TRBV5-1 to TRBJ1-6; 7 bases agree with TRBD1. The J segment lost 11 bases and the V segment lost 3 bases, leaving 17 bases of the junction unmatched. The V gene's germline CDR1 is SGHRS and CDR2 YFSETQ. This CDR3 has 17 amino acids. DNA of the CDR3: TGCGCCAGCAGCTATAATTCACAGGGGAACCCGAAGGCACCCCTCCACTTT. This encodes CASSYNSQGNPKAPLHF.

J is TRBJ1-3 and V is TRBV13; TRBD1 agrees at 7 bases. The CDR3 loop spans 16 amino acids. Germline loops: CDR1 PRHDT, CDR2 FYEKMQ (reference sequence). Trimming took 1 base from V and 0 from J; bases not matched to a gene: 3. Here the CDR3 reads CASSLAGGRSGNTIYF. The CDR3 nucleotides read TGTGCCAGCAGCTTAGCAGGGGGACGCTCTGGAAACACCATATATTTT. Filled out from reference TRBV13 and TRBJ1-3, the complete variable domain reads AAGVIQSPRHLIKEKRETATLKCYPIPRHDTVYWYQQGPGQDPQFLISFYEKMQSDKGSIPDRFSAQQFSDYHSELNMSSLELGDSALYFCASSLAGGRSGNTIYFGEGSWLTVV.

On this clone: Within the sample, other DNA sequences also encode this same CDR3. V and J are TRBV19 and TRBJ1-1, with TRBD1 as a possible D gene (5 bases). Germline CDR1 is LNHDA and CDR2 is SQIVND (reference sequence). Trimming cost V 3 bases and J 0 bases, with 8 bases left between them. The CDR3 sequence is 14 residues long. The CDR3 reads CASSIRGMNTEAFF. CDR3 DNA sequence: TGTGCCAGTAGTATTAGGGGTATGAACACTGAAGCTTTCTTT.